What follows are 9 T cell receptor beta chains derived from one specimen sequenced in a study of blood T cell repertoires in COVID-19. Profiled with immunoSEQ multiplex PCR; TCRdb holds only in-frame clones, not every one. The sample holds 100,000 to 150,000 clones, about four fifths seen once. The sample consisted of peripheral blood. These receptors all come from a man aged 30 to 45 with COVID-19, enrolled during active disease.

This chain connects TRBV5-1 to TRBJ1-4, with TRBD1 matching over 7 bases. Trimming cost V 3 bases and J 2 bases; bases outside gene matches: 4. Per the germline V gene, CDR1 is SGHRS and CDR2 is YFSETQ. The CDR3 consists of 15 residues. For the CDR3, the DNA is TGCGCCAGCAGCTGGGGACAGAGTACTAATGAAAAACTGTTTTTT. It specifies CASSWGQSTNEKLFF.

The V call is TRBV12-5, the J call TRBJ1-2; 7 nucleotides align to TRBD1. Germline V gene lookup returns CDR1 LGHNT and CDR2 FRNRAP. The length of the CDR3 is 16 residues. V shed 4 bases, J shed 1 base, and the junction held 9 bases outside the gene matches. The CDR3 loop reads CASGSADRVRNYGYTF. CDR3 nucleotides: TGTGCTAGTGGTTCAGCCGACAGGGTGCGTAACTATGGCTACACCTTC.

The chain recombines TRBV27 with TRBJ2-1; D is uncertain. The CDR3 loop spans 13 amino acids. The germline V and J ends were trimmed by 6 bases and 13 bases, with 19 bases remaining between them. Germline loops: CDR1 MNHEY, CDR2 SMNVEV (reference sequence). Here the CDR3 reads CASSFDTWAPQFF. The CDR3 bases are TGTGCCAGCAGCTTTGACACCTGGGCGCCTCAGTTCTTC.

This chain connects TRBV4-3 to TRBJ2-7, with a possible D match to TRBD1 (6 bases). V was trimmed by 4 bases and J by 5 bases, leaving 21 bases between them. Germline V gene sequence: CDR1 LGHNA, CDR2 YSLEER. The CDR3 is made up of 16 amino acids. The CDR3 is CASSPETYRVYHEQYF. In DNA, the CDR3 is TGCGCCAGCAGCCCGGAGACTTACAGGGTGTACCACGAGCAGTACTTC.

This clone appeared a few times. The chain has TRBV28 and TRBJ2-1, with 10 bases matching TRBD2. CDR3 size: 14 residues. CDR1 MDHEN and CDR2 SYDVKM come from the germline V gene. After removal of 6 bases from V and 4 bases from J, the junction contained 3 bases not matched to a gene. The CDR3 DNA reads TGTGCCAGCAGCTCTAGCGGGAGTTACAATGAGCAGTTCTTC. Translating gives CASSSSGSYNEQFF.

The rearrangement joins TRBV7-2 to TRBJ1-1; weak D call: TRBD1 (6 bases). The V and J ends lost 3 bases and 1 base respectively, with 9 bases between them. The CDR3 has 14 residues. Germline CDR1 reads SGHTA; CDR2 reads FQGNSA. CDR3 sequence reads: CASSFSQGNTEAFF. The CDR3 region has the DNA TGTGCCAGCAGCTTCTCACAGGGGAACACTGAAGCTTTCTTT. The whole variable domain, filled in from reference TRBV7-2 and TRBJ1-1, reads GAGVSQSPSNKVTEKGKDVELRCDPISGHTALYWYRQSLGQGLEFLIYFQGNSAPDKSGLPSDRFSAERTGGSVSTLTIQRTQQEDSAVYLCASSFSQGNTEAFFGQGTRLTVV.

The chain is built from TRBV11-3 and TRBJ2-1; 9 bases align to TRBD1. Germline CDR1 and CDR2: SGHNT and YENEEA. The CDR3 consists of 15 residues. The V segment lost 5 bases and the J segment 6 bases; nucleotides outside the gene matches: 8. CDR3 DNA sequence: TGTGCCAGCAGCCCCCGGGACAGGGATGGCAATGAGCAGTTCTTC. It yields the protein CASSPRDRDGNEQFF.

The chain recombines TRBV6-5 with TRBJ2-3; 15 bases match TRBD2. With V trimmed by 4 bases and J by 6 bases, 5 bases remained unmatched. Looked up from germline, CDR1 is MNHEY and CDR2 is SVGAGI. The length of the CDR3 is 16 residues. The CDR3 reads CASSWTSGGVRDTQYF. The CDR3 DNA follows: TGTGCCAGCAGTTGGACTAGCGGGGGGGTACGGGATACGCAGTATTTT.

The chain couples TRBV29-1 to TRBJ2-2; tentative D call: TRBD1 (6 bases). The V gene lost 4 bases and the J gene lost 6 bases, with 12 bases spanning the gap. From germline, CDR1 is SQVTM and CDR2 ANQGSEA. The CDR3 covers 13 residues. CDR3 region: CSVVSRGAGELFF. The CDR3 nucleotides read TGCAGCGTTGTCAGCAGGGGAGCCGGGGAGCTGTTTTTT.